This T cell receptor beta chain was documented in a study of OX40 agonist ivuxolimab in advanced cancers. A note on the overall study: Ivuxolimab, which targeted the costimulatory receptor OX40 (CD134), was an agonistic, fully human IgG2 monoclonal antibody. Intravenous ivuxolimab was administered to patients every 2 weeks at six dose levels: 0.01, 0.1, 0.3, 1.5, 3 and 10 mg/kg. Among the roughly 52 dose-escalation patients, about 20 had hepatocellular carcinoma, about 15 melanoma, 9 renal cell carcinoma and 9 head and neck cancer. The dose-escalation cohort was roughly 87% male with a mean age of roughly 60 years, ranging from roughly 20 to 80. Patients were allowed to have had prior anti-PD-1, anti-PD-L1 or anti-CTLA-4 therapy, and approximately 40% of the dose-escalation patients had been treated with checkpoint inhibitors. Partial responses occurred in three dose-escalation patients, of whom one had hepatocellular carcinoma and two had cutaneous melanoma. The point of sequencing TCRbeta in the periphery was to test whether ivuxolimab changed TCR sequence diversity and drove clonal T-cell expansion. The paper reports the monotherapy dose-escalation portion (N of about 51 patients) of the phase I ivuxolimab trial.

Relative to germline, V is missing 1 base and J is missing 4 bases, with 5 bases of the junction outside any gene match. From the germline V gene (reference sequence), CDR1 is GTSNPN and CDR2 is SVGIG. Reading from cysteine to phenylalanine, the CDR3 counts 14 amino acids. CDR3 DNA only is kept here, 42 bases in frame from base 1. The trial excluded patients who had a history of autoimmune disease or who were on systemic immunosuppression. Peripheral blood for TCR sequencing was collected from all dose cohorts at baseline, on cycle 4 day 1, and on cycle 7 day 1. The samples were drawn from a first-in-human, open-label, multicenter phase I dose-escalation trial of ivuxolimab. Adults with locally advanced or metastatic melanoma, renal cell, hepatocellular, or head and neck squamous cell carcinoma were enrolled in the trial. CD4+ and CD8+ T cells were sorted separately from peripheral blood before TCR sequencing.

Regarding this clone: This receptor's antigen is unknown. No much larger clonotype is one base removed from it; base qualities were not supplied.

Genomic DNA was extracted from sorted cells for sequencing of the TCRbeta CDR3 region. TCRbeta CDR3 regions were sequenced using the immunoSEQ Assay. The table comes from immuneACCESS by way of TCRdb, which keeps in-frame sequences with V and J called. Part of the clones is missing from these tables; in studies checked, under half for an unresolved V gene and the rest for unknown reasons. Within this sample are 100,000 or so clones, with approximately 89% of them counted one time only. Around 0.16% of the sample is in the top ten clones. The study at large found these results: After ivuxolimab, more expanded clones were found on average in CD8+ T cells than in CD4+ T cells. Low levels of normalized T-cell clonal expansion were also seen in some patients who did not respond. At doses of 0.1 to 3.0 mg/kg, clonal expansion of both CD4+ and CD8+ blood T cells was observed from baseline to week 6. Partial responders in the 0.1-3.0 mg/kg groups had among the lowest normalized peripheral clonal expansion, especially among CD8+ T cells. The antigen specificity of the peripheral T cells that underwent clonal expansion was not determined.

This chain is built from TRBV30 and TRBJ1-2; 8 central nucleotides agree with TRBD1. This TCR came from an adult with an advanced solid tumor such as melanoma, head and neck, liver or kidney cancer. The sample here was CD4+ or CD8+ T cells sorted from blood, taken in a trial of the OX40 agonist ivuxolimab. CDR3 sequence: CAWSEGTGPYGYTF. At the DNA level, the sequence is TGTGCCTGGAGTGAAGGGACAGGACCCTATGGCTACACCTTC.